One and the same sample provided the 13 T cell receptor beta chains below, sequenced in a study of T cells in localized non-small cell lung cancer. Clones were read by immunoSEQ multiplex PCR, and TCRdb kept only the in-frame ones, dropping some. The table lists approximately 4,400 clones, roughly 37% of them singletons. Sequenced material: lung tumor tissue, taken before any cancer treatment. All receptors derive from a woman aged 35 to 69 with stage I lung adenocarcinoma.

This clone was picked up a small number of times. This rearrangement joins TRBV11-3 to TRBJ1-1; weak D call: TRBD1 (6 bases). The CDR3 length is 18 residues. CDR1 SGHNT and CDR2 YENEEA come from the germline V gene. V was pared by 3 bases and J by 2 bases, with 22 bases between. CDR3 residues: CASSLVVGGRGTNTEAFF. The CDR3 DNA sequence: TGTGCCAGCAGCTTGGTTGTGGGGGGACGGGGGACAAACACTGAAGCTTTCTTT.

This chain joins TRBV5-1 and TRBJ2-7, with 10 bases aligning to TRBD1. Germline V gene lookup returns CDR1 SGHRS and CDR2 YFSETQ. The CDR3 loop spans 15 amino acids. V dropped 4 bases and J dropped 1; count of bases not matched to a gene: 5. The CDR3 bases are TGCGCCAGCAGCAAAGGACAGGGGGATTCCTACGAGCAGTACTTC. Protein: CASSKGQGDSYEQYF.

The DNA of the CDR3 is TGTGCCAGCAGCCAAGCGGGTCCCAAGGCAGAGACCCAGTACTTC. Protein: CASSQAGPKAETQYF. This chain joins TRBV14 and TRBJ2-5; D not certain. V was pared by 1 base and J by 4 bases, with 13 bases between. Germline V gene data show CDR1 as SGHDN and CDR2 as FVKESK. The CDR3 consists of 15 residues. The variable domain in full, with the rest retrieved from reference TRBV14 and TRBJ2-5, is EAGVTQFPSHSVIEKGQTVTLRCDPISGHDNLYWYRRVMGKEIKFLLHFVKESKQDESGMPNNRFLAERTGGTYSTLKVQPAELEDSGVYFCASSQAGPKAETQYFGPGTRLLVL.

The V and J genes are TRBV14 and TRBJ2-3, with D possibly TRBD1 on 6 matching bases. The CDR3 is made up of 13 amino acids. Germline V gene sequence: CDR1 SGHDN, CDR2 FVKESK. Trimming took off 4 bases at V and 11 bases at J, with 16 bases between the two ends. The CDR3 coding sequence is TGTGCCAGCAGCCGCGAGGGACACTATCGGCAGTATTTT. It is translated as CASSREGHYRQYF.

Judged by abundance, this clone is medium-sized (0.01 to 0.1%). The CDR3 DNA reads TGTGCCAGCAGCTTGGCCGGGCTAGCGGGGACATACGAGCAGTACTTC. Translation: CASSLAGLAGTYEQYF. The chain recombines TRBV11-3 with TRBJ2-7; 9 bases are shared with TRBD2. J was trimmed by 4 bases and V by 3 bases; bases with no gene match: 10. Looked up from germline, CDR1 is SGHNT and CDR2 is YENEEA. The CDR3 runs to 16 residues. Supplemented by reference TRBV11-3 and TRBJ2-7, the full variable domain reads EAGVVQSPRYKIIEKKQPVAFWCNPISGHNTLYWYLQNLGQGPELLIRYENEEAVDDSQLPKDRFSAERLKGVDSTLKIQPAELGDSAVYLCASSLAGLAGTYEQYFGPGTRLTVT.

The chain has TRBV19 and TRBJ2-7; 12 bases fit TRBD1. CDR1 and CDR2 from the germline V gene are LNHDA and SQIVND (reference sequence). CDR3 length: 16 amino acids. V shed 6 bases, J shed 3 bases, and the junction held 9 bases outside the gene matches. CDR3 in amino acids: CASSPVGDRGLYEQYF. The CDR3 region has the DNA TGTGCCAGTAGCCCAGTGGGGGACAGGGGGCTCTACGAGCAGTACTTC.

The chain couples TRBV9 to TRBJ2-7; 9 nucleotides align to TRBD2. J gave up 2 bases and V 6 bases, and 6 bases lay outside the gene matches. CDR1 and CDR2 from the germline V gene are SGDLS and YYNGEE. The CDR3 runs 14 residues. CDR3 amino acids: CASNPGLAPYEQYF. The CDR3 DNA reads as TGTGCCAGCAATCCGGGACTAGCCCCCTACGAGCAGTACTTC.

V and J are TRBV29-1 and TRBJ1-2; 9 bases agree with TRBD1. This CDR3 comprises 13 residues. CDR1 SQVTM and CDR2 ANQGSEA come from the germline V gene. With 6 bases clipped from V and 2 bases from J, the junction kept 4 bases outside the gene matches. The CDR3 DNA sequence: TGCAGCGTCACCGGGACAGGGAACTATGGCTACACCTTC. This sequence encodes CSVTGTGNYGYTF.

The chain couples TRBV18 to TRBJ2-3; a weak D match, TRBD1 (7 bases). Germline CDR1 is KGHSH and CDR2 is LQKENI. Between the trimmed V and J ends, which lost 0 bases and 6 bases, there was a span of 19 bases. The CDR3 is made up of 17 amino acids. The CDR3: CASSPPIDREAYDTQYF. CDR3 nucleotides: TGTGCCAGCTCACCACCCATCGACAGGGAGGCTTACGATACGCAGTATTTT.

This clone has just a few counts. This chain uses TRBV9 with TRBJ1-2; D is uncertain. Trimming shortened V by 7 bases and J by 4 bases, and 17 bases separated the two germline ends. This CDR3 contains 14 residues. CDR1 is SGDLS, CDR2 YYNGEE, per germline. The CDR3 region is CASRGGVWGYGYTF. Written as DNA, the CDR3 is TGTGCCAGCCGTGGTGGGGTTTGGGGCTATGGCTACACCTTC. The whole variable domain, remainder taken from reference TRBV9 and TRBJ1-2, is DSGVTQTPKHLITATGQRVTLRCSPRSGDLSVYWYQQSLDQGLQFLIQYYNGEERAKGNILERFSAQQFPDLHSELNLSSLELGDSALYFCASRGGVWGYGYTFGSGTRLTVV.

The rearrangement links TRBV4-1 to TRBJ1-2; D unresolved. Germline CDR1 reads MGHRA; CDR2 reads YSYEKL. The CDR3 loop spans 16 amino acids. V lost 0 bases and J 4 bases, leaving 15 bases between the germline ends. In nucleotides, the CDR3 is TGCGCCAGCAGCCAAGACAGAGGATTTGATGGCTATGGCTACACCTTC. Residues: CASSQDRGFDGYGYTF.

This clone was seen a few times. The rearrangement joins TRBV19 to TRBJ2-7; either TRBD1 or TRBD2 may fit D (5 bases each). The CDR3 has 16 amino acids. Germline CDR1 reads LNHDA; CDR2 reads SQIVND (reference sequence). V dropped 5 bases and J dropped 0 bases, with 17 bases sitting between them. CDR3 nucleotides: TGTGCCAGTAGTGATGGGGGAGTGCCCCTCTCCTACGAGCAGTACTTC. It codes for CASSDGGVPLSYEQYF. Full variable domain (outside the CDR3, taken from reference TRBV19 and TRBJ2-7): DGGITQSPKYLFRKEGQNVTLSCEQNLNHDAMYWYRQDPGQGLRLIYYSQIVNDFQKGDIAEGYSVSREKKESFPLTVTSAQKNPTAFYLCASSDGGVPLSYEQYFGPGTRLTVT.

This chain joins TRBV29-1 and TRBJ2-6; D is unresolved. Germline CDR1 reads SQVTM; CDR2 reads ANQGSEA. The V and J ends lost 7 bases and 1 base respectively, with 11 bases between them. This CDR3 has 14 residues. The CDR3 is CSAHLESGANVLTF. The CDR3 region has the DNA TGCAGCGCCCATCTCGAGTCTGGGGCCAACGTCCTGACTTTC.